This T cell receptor (beta chain) was captured by sequencing in a study of CD8 T cells in ankylosing spondylitis. Study-level points and caveats: Disease-linked clones were found to be CD8+ and relatively rare in peripheral blood. Clones tied to disease were said to be significantly enriched in matched ankylosing spondylitis synovial fluid. For ankylosing spondylitis blood, a TCR beta motif of about eight highly homologous variants appeared characteristic.

This clonotype has more than one count but fewer than ten. Its antigen is as yet unknown. The CDR3 covers 16 residues. From germline, CDR1 is LGHDT and CDR2 YNNKEL (reference sequence). V trimming: 4 bases; J trimming: 5 bases; junction bases outside the gene matches: 14. By quantitative 5'-RACE with molecular barcodes, the TCR beta libraries were made. In TCRdb, the 5' RACE reads were re-called with MiXCR into one record per CDR3 protein. Of around 140,000 distinct CDR3 sequences listed, 15% to 20% are singletons. The origin of this receptor is a male donor with ankylosing spondylitis. This rearrangement joins TRBV3-1 to TRBJ2-7; 7 bases line up with TRBD1. The sample consisted of blood, either unsorted or a sorted T cell fraction (not recorded which). Here the CDR3 DNA reads TGTGCCAGCAGCCCCCCGACCGGGACAGAAGTAGACGAGCAGTACTTC. Its protein is CASSPPTGTEVDEQYF.